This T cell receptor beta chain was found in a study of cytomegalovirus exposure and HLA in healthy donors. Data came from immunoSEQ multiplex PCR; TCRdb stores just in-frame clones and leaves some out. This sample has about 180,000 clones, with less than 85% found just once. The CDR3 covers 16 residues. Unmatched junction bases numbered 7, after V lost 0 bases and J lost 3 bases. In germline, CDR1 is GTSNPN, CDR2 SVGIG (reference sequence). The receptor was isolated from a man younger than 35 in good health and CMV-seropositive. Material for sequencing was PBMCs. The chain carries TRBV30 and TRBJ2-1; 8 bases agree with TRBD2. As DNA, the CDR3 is TGTGCCTGGAGTGTAATAGAACTAGCGGTCTACAATGAGCAGTTCTTC. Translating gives CAWSVIELAVYNEQFF.